A single sample is the source of the 13 T cell receptor beta chains below, sequenced in a study of T cells in Graves' hyperthyroidism and ophthalmopathy. Amplified regions were TCR beta CDR3 sequences from RNA transcripts. RT-PCR in the first round (using the HTBI primer set) targeted the TCR CDR3. MiXCR, run by TCRdb on the multiplex PCR reads, gives a single entry per CDR3 protein. The table shows over 400,000 distinct CDR3 sequences, with roughly 15% occurring only once. The sample comprised blood. The receptors originated from a man aged 18 to 30 with Graves' ophthalmopathy.

This clonotype was detected ten times or more. The J gene is TRBJ2-3, the V gene TRBV2, with 14 bases that match TRBD2. V was clipped by 4 bases and J by 3 bases; unmatched bases: 6. Per the germline V gene, CDR1 is SNHLY and CDR2 is FYNNEI. CDR3 length: 17 amino acids. The CDR3, as DNA: TGTGCCAGCAGTGTGGGGGGGACTAGCGGGAGTACAGATACGCAGTATTTT. Protein: CASSVGGTSGSTDTQYF. Based on the CDR3 plus reference TRBV2 and TRBJ2-3, the full variable domain is EPEVTQTPSHQVTQMGQEVILRCVPISNHLYFYWYRQILGQKVEFLVSFYNNEISEKSEIFDDQFSVERPDGSNFTLKIRSTKLEDSAMYFCASSVGGTSGSTDTQYFGPGTRLTVL.

The CDR3 sequence is CATSGIGGGTDTQYF. In nucleotides, the CDR3 is TGTGCCACCAGTGGTATCGGGGGAGGCACAGATACGCAGTATTTT. V is TRBV24-1 and J is TRBJ2-3; possible D gene TRBD2, 6 bases. Between the trimmed V and J ends, which lost 5 bases and 1 base, there was a span of 12 bases. The CDR3 has 15 residues. The germline V gene has CDR1 KGHDR and CDR2 SFDVKD.

This clonotype was observed many times. V is TRBV11-1 and J is TRBJ2-5, with TRBD2 matching over 9 bases. Germline V CDR1 and CDR2: SGHAT, FQDESV (reference sequence). Losses at the gene ends were 0 bases for V and 4 bases for J; bases not matched to a gene: 9. CDR3 length: 17 residues. CDR3 in DNA: TGTGCCAGCAGCTTAGCGCGGACTAGCGAAGGGGGAGAGACCCAGTACTTC. It specifies CASSLARTSEGGETQYF.

This clonotype showed up just a few times. The chain carries TRBV5-4 and TRBJ2-3; 7 nucleotides match TRBD2. Germline assignment: CDR1 SGHNT and CDR2 YYREEE (reference sequence). The CDR3 has 14 amino acids. With V trimmed by 3 bases and J by 5 bases, 6 bases remained unmatched. This chain's CDR3 is CASSWLREKDTQYF. DNA of the CDR3: TGTGCCAGCAGCTGGTTGCGGGAGAAAGATACGCAGTATTTT. Combining the CDR3 with reference TRBV5-4 and TRBJ2-3 gives the whole variable domain ETGVTQSPTHLIKTRGQQVTLRCSSQSGHNTVSWYQQALGQGPQFIFQYYREEENGRGNFPPRFSGLQFPNYSSELNVNALELDDSALYLCASSWLREKDTQYFGPGTRLTVL.

This clonotype was recorded many times. J is TRBJ2-7 and V is TRBV9; 8 bases match TRBD2. V was pared by 0 bases and J by 2 bases, with 7 bases of the junction left unmatched. The CDR3 runs to 16 residues. The germline gives CDR1 SGDLS, CDR2 YYNGEE. Here the CDR3 DNA reads TGTGCCAGCAGCGTAGATACCGGGACTAGTACCTACGAGCAGTACTTC. This sequence encodes CASSVDTGTSTYEQYF.

The chain joins TRBV30 to TRBJ2-7; no clear D gene. CDR1 is GTSNPN, CDR2 SVGIG, per germline (reference sequence). Between the trimmed V and J ends, which lost 0 bases and 5 bases, there was a span of 5 bases. The CDR3 is 11 residues long. This CDR3 reads CAWSVQHEQYF. CDR3 bases: TGTGCCTGGAGTGTACAACACGAGCAGTACTTC.

V usage is TRBV6-1 and J usage is TRBJ2-2, with 7 bases identical to TRBD1. The CDR3 sequence is 14 residues long. V dropped 6 bases and J dropped 4; count of bases not matched to a gene: 5. Germline V gene sequence: CDR1 MNHNS, CDR2 SASEGT. CDR3 in amino acids: CASSTGQPTGELFF. CDR3 nucleotides: TGTGCCAGCAGCACGGGACAGCCCACCGGGGAGCTGTTTTTT.

As DNA, the CDR3 is TGCAGTGCTACCCGGACAGACTACTCGAACACCGGGGAGCTGTTTTTT. The encoded protein is CSATRTDYSNTGELFF. This chain joins TRBV20-1 and TRBJ2-2; D is perhaps TRBD1 (6 bases). There are 16 residues in the CDR3. V was cut by 4 bases and J by 0 bases, with 15 bases left in between. In germline, CDR1 is DFQATT, CDR2 SNEGSKA (reference sequence).

This clonotype was seen at least ten times. The chain links TRBV7-8 to TRBJ2-7; 12 bases are shared with TRBD2. Germline V gene data show CDR1 as SGHVS and CDR2 as FQNEAQ. The CDR3 is 15 residues long. Losses at the gene ends were 5 bases for V and 5 bases for J; bases not matched to a gene: 7. CDR3 region: CASSPHSSGRDEQYF. CDR3 nucleotide sequence: TGTGCCAGCAGCCCCCATTCTAGCGGGAGGGACGAGCAGTACTTC.

This clonotype came up many times. This chain connects TRBV3-1 to TRBJ1-1; D not certain. V dropped 1 base and J dropped 0 bases, with 6 bases sitting between them. CDR3 length: 14 residues. Germline CDR1 and CDR2: LGHDT and YNNKEL (reference sequence). The CDR3 nucleotides read TGTGCCAGCAGCCAAGTACAGATGAACACTGAAGCTTTCTTT. Protein sequence: CASSQVQMNTEAFF.

This clonotype has a count of ten or more. The chain carries TRBV27 and TRBJ2-7; TRBD2 might be the D (6 bases). CDR1 MNHEY and CDR2 SMNVEV come from the germline V gene (reference sequence). V was pared by 4 bases and J by 0 bases, with 13 bases between. The CDR3 has 15 residues. The CDR3: CASSSLSGSSYEQYF. The CDR3 nucleotides read TGTGCCAGCAGTTCCCTTAGCGGTAGCTCCTACGAGCAGTACTTC.

This clonotype was observed a handful of times. The chain links TRBV24-1 to TRBJ2-7, with TRBD2 matching 7 bases. Germline-derived CDR1 and CDR2 are KGHDR and SFDVKD. V dropped 2 bases and J dropped 2; count of bases not matched to a gene: 8. This CDR3 is 16 amino acids long. CDR3 nucleotide sequence: TGTGCCACCAGTGATTCCGGGACTAAAAATACCTACGAGCAGTACTTC. Protein product: CATSDSGTKNTYEQYF.

This clonotype was seen repeatedly, ten times or more. The chain couples TRBV7-3 to TRBJ2-1; unclear D gene. Germline CDR1 reads SGHTA; CDR2 reads FQGTGA. Deletions cut 5 bases from V and 6 bases from J, with 17 bases between. CDR3 length: 15 amino acids. CDR3 loop: CASSPGVVDFNEQFF. The CDR3 DNA reads TGTGCCAGCAGCCCTGGGGTAGTTGACTTCAATGAGCAGTTCTTC. Together with reference TRBV7-3 and TRBJ2-1, the CDR3 gives the full variable domain: GAGVSQTPSNKVTEKGKYVELRCDPISGHTALYWYRQSLGQGPEFLIYFQGTGAADDSGLPNDRFFAVRPEGSVSTLKIQRTERGDSAVYLCASSPGVVDFNEQFFGPGTRLTVL.